Sequencing of this T cell receptor (beta chain) was carried out in a study of blood T cell repertoires in COVID-19. Study overall: COVID-19 samples collected from the United States, Italy and Spain covered acute and convalescent phases. T cells, B-cell-depleted T cells, or PBMCs supplied cDNA or gDNA.

Original analysis: Amplified reference gene primers provided the basis for estimating nucleated cell counts. Assay used: immunoSEQ multiplex PCR; TCRdb lists only in-frame clones, some missing. That table is the source of V, J and clone size, and D and trimming were worked out from the DNA. The repertoire holds under 150,000 clones, approximately 80% seen once, with approximately 2% in the top ten. This CDR3 spans 13 amino acids. Germline-derived CDR1 and CDR2 are WSHSY and SAAADI. V gave up 7 bases and J gave up 4 bases; unmatched junction bases: 5. Source material: peripheral blood. This sequence joins TRBV10-2 and TRBJ1-2; 8 nucleotides align to TRBD1. This clonotype originated in a man between 65 and 85 years old with acute or convalescent COVID-19. CDR3 nucleotide sequence: TGCGCCAGCAATGGACAGGGTGGCTATGGCTACACCTTC. Translated: CASNGQGGYGYTF.